Shown below are 28 T cell receptor beta chains from a single sample sequenced in a study of metastatic and nonmetastatic thyroid tumors. From the PCR reads, TCRdb re-called clones with MiXCR. The sample includes roughly 72,000 clones, 15% to 20% of them seen just once. Treatment of any kind had been given to no patient before thyroid surgery. Sequencing input: blood. These receptors all come from a female donor with papillary thyroid cancer or a benign thyroid nodule (not recorded which). Some clones in this sample may be carry-over from other donors' samples.

This clone was counted many times. This chain links TRBV19 with TRBJ2-2, with 8 bases aligning to TRBD1. CDR3 length: 14 amino acids. The V gene's germline CDR1 is LNHDA and CDR2 SQIVND (reference sequence). V shed 5 bases and J 7 bases; nucleotides not matched to a gene: 6. This CDR3 reads CASSWQGADGELFF. Written as DNA, the CDR3 is TGTGCCAGTAGTTGGCAGGGGGCGGACGGGGAGCTGTTTTTT.

The chain uses TRBV10-3 and TRBJ2-5, with 7 bases identical to TRBD2. Trimming at V came to 6 bases and at J to 5 bases, leaving 6 bases not matched to a gene. The germline CDR1 and CDR2 sequences are ENHRY and SYGVKD. This CDR3 is built from 13 residues. The CDR3 here is CAISRLAGETQYF. The CDR3 DNA follows: TGTGCCATCAGCCGACTAGCAGGCGAGACCCAGTACTTC.

This clone was recorded many times. The rearrangement links TRBV6-1 to TRBJ1-6; 11 nucleotides agree with TRBD1. There are 16 residues in the CDR3. CDR1 is MNHNS, CDR2 SASEGT, per germline. J gave up 9 bases and V 5 bases, and 9 bases lay outside the gene matches. Here the CDR3 reads CASSSGTGTGGSPLHF. CDR3 nucleotides: TGTGCCAGCAGTTCGGGCACAGGGACAGGGGGTTCACCCCTCCACTTT.

There are many counts of this clone. The V call is TRBV7-9, the J call TRBJ2-1, with D maybe TRBD1 (5 bases). The CDR3 consists of 17 residues. Trimming stripped 1 base from V and 6 bases from J, with 19 bases between. Germline V gene lookup returns CDR1 SEHNR and CDR2 FQNEAQ (reference sequence). The CDR3 reads CASSLVPPHFGANEQFF. CDR3 coding DNA: TGTGCCAGCAGCTTAGTTCCCCCCCATTTTGGGGCCAATGAGCAGTTCTTC.

This clone was counted ten times or more. The rearrangement joins TRBV6-5 to TRBJ2-5; the D gene is possibly TRBD1 (6 bases). The CDR3 length is 14 residues. Trimming pared 2 bases from V and 5 bases from J, leaving 12 bases between. The germline V gene has CDR1 MNHEY and CDR2 SVGAGI. The CDR3 coding sequence is TGTGCCAGCAGTTACCGTTCAGGGGCTGAGACCCAGTACTTC. Its protein is CASSYRSGAETQYF.

The sample holds one count of this clone. This chain uses TRBV11-1 with TRBJ1-2; weak D call: TRBD1 (5 bases). V was clipped by 1 base and J by 2 bases, with 20 bases between them. The CDR3 has 18 amino acids. The germline gives CDR1 SGHAT, CDR2 FQDESV (reference sequence). CDR3 loop: CASSLEAGRGGRNYGYTF. In DNA, the CDR3 is TGTGCCAGCAGCTTAGAGGCGGGGCGTGGGGGACGAAACTATGGCTACACCTTC.

This clone was recorded many times. The V call is TRBV2, the J call TRBJ2-7; no firm D call. The germline V gene has CDR1 SNHLY and CDR2 FYNNEI. V dropped 5 bases and J dropped 2 bases, with 25 bases sitting between them. This CDR3 contains 18 residues. This CDR3 reads CASSPGALHGRSTYEQYF. The CDR3 DNA sequence: TGTGCCAGCAGTCCAGGCGCCCTTCACGGCAGAAGCACCTACGAGCAGTACTTC.

The sample holds many counts of this clone. The chain employs TRBV28 and TRBJ1-4, with D possibly matching TRBD1 (5 bases). The V and J ends lost 4 bases and 2 bases respectively, with 17 bases between them. The CDR3 is made up of 17 amino acids. Germline V gene sequence: CDR1 MDHEN, CDR2 SYDVKM. This CDR3 is CASSSRRGGWTNEKLFF. The CDR3 nucleotides are TGTGCCAGCAGTTCCCGCCGGGGGGGATGGACTAATGAAAAACTGTTTTTT.

This clone was observed many times. The genes are TRBV20-1 and TRBJ2-1, with unresolved D. V lost 0 bases and J 12 bases, leaving 12 bases between the germline ends. Germline CDR1 is DFQATT and CDR2 is SNEGSKA (reference sequence). The CDR3 spans 12 residues. The CDR3 DNA is TGCAGTGCTAGAGAGGGTGGGTTGGGGCAGTTCTTC. It codes for CSAREGGLGQFF.

This clone was recorded at least ten times. This chain joins TRBV27 and TRBJ2-7; 8 nucleotides align to TRBD1. V was pared by 4 bases and J by 0 bases, with 5 bases of the junction left unmatched. CDR3 length: 15 residues. Germline CDR1 MNHEY, CDR2 SMNVEV (reference sequence). The chain's CDR3 is CASSSGQGNSYEQYF. The CDR3 coding sequence is TGTGCCAGCAGTTCAGGACAGGGTAACTCCTACGAGCAGTACTTC.

Written as DNA, the CDR3 is TGCAGTGCCGGAAGACACCCGGAGTCCTACGAGCAGTACTTC. Translated, it gives CSAGRHPESYEQYF. The chain employs TRBV20-1 and TRBJ2-7; D is uncertain. V was trimmed by 6 bases and J by 1 base, leaving 16 bases between them. The CDR3 contains 14 residues. Germline V gene data show CDR1 as DFQATT and CDR2 as SNEGSKA (reference sequence).

This clone was recorded at least ten times. The chain couples TRBV3-1 to TRBJ2-7, with D unresolved. Trimming pared 1 base from V and 7 bases from J, leaving 11 bases between. CDR3 length: 13 residues. Germline V gene sequence: CDR1 LGHDT, CDR2 YNNKEL (reference sequence). CDR3 amino acids: CASSQASLGEQYF. The CDR3 DNA is TGTGCCAGCAGCCAAGCTAGTTTAGGAGAGCAGTACTTC.

This clone was picked up many times. The chain combines TRBV24-1 with TRBJ2-5; 9 bases line up with TRBD2. This CDR3 is 15 amino acids long. V lost 3 bases to trimming and J lost 4 bases; unmatched junction nucleotides: 5. CDR1 and CDR2 from the germline V gene are KGHDR and SFDVKD. DNA of the CDR3: TGTGCCACCAGTGATCGGACTAGCGTACGAGAGACCCAGTACTTC. This sequence encodes CATSDRTSVRETQYF.

The table lists this clone with many counts. This chain uses TRBV6-2 or TRBV6-3 with TRBJ2-1; TRBD2 matches 10 bases. Germline CDR1 and CDR2: MNHEY and SVGEGT. CDR3 length: 13 amino acids. The V segment lost 6 bases and the J segment 12 bases; nucleotides outside the gene matches: 8. CDR3: CASRWLAGEGQFF. The CDR3 DNA follows: TGTGCCAGCAGGTGGCTAGCGGGGGAGGGGCAGTTCTTC.

The chain recombines TRBV6-1 with TRBJ2-4, with D tentatively TRBD2 (7 bases). CDR1 and CDR2 (germline): MNHNS, SASEGT. CDR3 length equals 16 residues. V lost 6 bases and J lost 2, with 17 bases in between. The CDR3 nucleotides are TGTGCCAGCAGAGCGAGGGGGGGGTCAACCAAAAACATTCAGTACTTC. This gives the protein CASRARGGSTKNIQYF.

As concerns this clone: Sequence at one end of the junction differs from germline and may be a read error. The CDR3 nucleotides are TGTGCCAGCAGTCCGGGAGGATATCAGCCCCATCATTTT. Protein sequence: CASSPGGYQPHHF. The chain carries TRBV27 and TRBJ1-5; D is unclear. Germline loops: CDR1 MNHEY, CDR2 SMNVEV (reference sequence). CDR3 length: 13 amino acids.

This clone was detected ten times or more. The V and J genes are TRBV27 and TRBJ1-1; 9 nucleotides line up with TRBD1. J lost 1 base, V lost 4 bases, and 10 bases had no gene match. The CDR3 has 17 residues. CDR1 is MNHEY, CDR2 SMNVEV, per germline (reference sequence). The CDR3 region is CASSSRDRARTNTEAFF. In nucleotides, the CDR3 is TGTGCCAGCAGTTCCCGGGACAGGGCGAGGACGAACACTGAAGCTTTCTTT.

The table lists this clone with a few counts. The chain links TRBV27 to TRBJ1-5; no clear D gene. The CDR3 runs 14 residues. The V end lost 4 bases, the J end lost 6 bases, and 13 bases lay between the germline ends. The germline CDR1 and CDR2 sequences are MNHEY and SMNVEV (reference sequence). The CDR3 nucleotides read TGTGCCAGCAGTTGGACTGCAGCTGGTCAGCCCCAGCATTTT. Encoded protein: CASSWTAAGQPQHF.

This clone was seen at least ten times. V and J are TRBV7-3 and TRBJ2-1; 8 bases align to TRBD2. The germline V gene encodes CDR1 SGHTA and CDR2 FQGTGA. The CDR3 sequence is 15 residues long. Unmatched junction bases numbered 6, after V lost 1 base and J lost 7 bases. The CDR3, as DNA: TGTGCCAGCAGCTTAAGCCGGGAGGGCGGAAATGAGCAGTTCTTC. Translation gives CASSLSREGGNEQFF.

The rearrangement joins TRBV12-3 or TRBV12-4 to TRBJ1-1; the match to TRBD1 covers 9 bases. V shed 6 bases, J shed 8 bases, and the junction held 7 bases outside the gene matches. This CDR3 is built from 13 residues. The CDR3, as DNA: TGTGCCAGCAGGCCACAGGGGGCCGGGGAAGCTTTCTTT. Protein: CASRPQGAGEAFF.

V usage is TRBV7-9 and J usage is TRBJ1-2; TRBD1 is a possible D gene (5 bases). Germline V gene sequence: CDR1 SEHNR, CDR2 FQNEAQ (reference sequence). The CDR3 has 13 amino acids. The V end lost 7 bases, the J end lost 10 bases, and 19 bases lay between the germline ends. The CDR3 spells CASIFFVTEHYTF. The DNA of the CDR3 is TGTGCCAGCATCTTTTTTGTGACAGAGCACTACACCTTC. Full variable domain (outside the CDR3, taken from reference TRBV7-9 and TRBJ1-2): DTGVSQNPRHKITKRGQNVTFRCDPISEHNRLYWYRQTLGQGPEFLTYFQNEAQLEKSRLLSDRFSAERPKGSFSTLEIQRTEQGDSAMYLCASIFFVTEHYTFGSGTRLTVV.

Many counts were recorded for this clone. The chain carries TRBV20-1 and TRBJ2-1; perhaps TRBD2 as D (5 bases). The V end lost 8 bases, the J end lost 5 bases, and 7 bases lay between the germline ends. This CDR3 is built from 10 residues. Germline CDR1 reads DFQATT; CDR2 reads SNEGSKA (reference sequence). This CDR3 reads CSRGDNEQFF. The CDR3 DNA reads TGCAGTCGGGGAGACAATGAGCAGTTCTTC.

About this clone: Mismatch with germline at one junction end may stem from a read error. The rearrangement links TRBV20-1 to TRBJ2-5; the D gene could be TRBD1 or TRBD2 (5 bases each). Germline V CDR1 and CDR2: DFQATT, SNEGSKA (reference sequence). CDR3 length equals 13 residues. The CDR3 sequence: CSAPGRIQGTQYF. CDR3 sequence (DNA): TGCAGTGCTCCGGGACGAATTCAAGGGACCCAGTACTTC.

This clone was seen at least ten times. The V gene is TRBV19, the J gene TRBJ1-5; D might be TRBD1 (5 bases). In germline, CDR1 is LNHDA, CDR2 SQIVND (reference sequence). Between the trimmed V and J ends, which lost 1 base and 0 bases, there was a span of 7 bases. The CDR3 is 15 amino acids. The DNA of the CDR3 is TGTGCCAGTAGTATAGTCAGGGATAGCAATCAGCCCCAGCATTTT. It encodes CASSIVRDSNQPQHF.

The table lists this clone with many counts. The J gene is TRBJ1-2, the V gene TRBV14; the D gene is possibly TRBD1 (6 bases). Per the germline V gene, CDR1 is SGHDN and CDR2 is FVKESK. CDR3 length: 15 amino acids. Trimming took off 2 bases at V and 4 bases at J, with 14 bases between the two ends. The chain's CDR3 is CASSQTPGHSYGYTF. Here the CDR3 DNA reads TGTGCCAGCAGCCAAACGCCGGGACACAGCTATGGCTACACCTTC.

This rearrangement joins TRBV30 to TRBJ2-7, with 7 bases that match TRBD1. Germline V lookup: CDR1 GTSNPN, CDR2 SVGIG (reference sequence). This CDR3 has 13 amino acids. J was trimmed by 5 bases and V by 8 bases; bases with no gene match: 12. Here the CDR3 reads CAGNRGFVDEQYF. The CDR3, as DNA: TGTGCCGGAAACAGGGGCTTCGTCGACGAGCAGTACTTC.

This clone appeared a few times. The chain combines TRBV6-6 with TRBJ2-1, with D maybe TRBD1 (7 bases). The ends were cut back, 10 bases at V and 9 bases at J, with 34 bases in the middle. The germline CDR1 and CDR2 sequences are MNHNY and SVGAGI (reference sequence). The CDR3 has 18 residues. The chain's CDR3 is CAIPRDRDVLIGSPEQFF. CDR3 coding DNA: TGTGCCATTCCCCGAGACAGGGACGTTTTGATCGGGAGTCCTGAGCAGTTCTTC.

This clone was detected ten times or more. CDR3 bases: TGTGCCACCAGTGAAACCAAGGATGGGACCCAGTACTTC. It translates to CATSETKDGTQYF. The V gene is TRBV24-1, the J gene TRBJ2-5; D not resolved. This CDR3 has 13 amino acids. Germline assignment: CDR1 KGHDR and CDR2 SFDVKD. Trimming cost V 4 bases and J 7 bases, with 12 bases left between them.